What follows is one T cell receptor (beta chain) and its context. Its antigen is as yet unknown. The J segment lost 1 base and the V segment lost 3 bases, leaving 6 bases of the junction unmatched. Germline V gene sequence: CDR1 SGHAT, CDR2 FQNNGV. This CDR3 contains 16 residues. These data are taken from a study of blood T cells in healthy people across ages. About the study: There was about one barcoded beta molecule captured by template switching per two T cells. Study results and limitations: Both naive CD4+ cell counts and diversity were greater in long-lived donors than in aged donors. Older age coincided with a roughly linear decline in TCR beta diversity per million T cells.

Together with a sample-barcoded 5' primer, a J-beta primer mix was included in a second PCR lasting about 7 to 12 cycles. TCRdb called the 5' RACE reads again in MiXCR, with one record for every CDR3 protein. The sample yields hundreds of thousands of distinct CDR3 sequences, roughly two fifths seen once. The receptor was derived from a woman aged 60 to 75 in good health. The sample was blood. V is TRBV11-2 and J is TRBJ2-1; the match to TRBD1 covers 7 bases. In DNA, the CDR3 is TGTGCCAGCAGCTTTAGGACAGGAGTTTCCTACAATGAGCAGTTCTTC. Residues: CASSFRTGVSYNEQFF.